Each of the 19 T cell receptor beta chains below was sequenced from the same sample in a study of blood T cell repertoires in COVID-19. Sequencing was performed with immunoSEQ multiplex PCR; in TCRdb, only in-frame clones are kept and a portion is missing. The sample records roughly 150,000 clones, 84% being singletons. Sequenced: PBMCs or T cells enriched from blood (not recorded which). The receptors were sampled from a woman in her forties or fifties who had recovered from COVID-19.

This rearrangement joins TRBV7-8 to TRBJ2-7; D unresolved. V dropped 0 bases and J dropped 3 bases, with 9 bases sitting between them. CDR1 is SGHVS and CDR2 is FQNEAQ in the germline V gene. The CDR3 runs to 14 residues. The DNA for the CDR3 is TGTGCCAGCAGCTTAGCTGACAATCTCTACGAGCAGTACTTC. It yields the protein CASSLADNLYEQYF.

The chain employs TRBV11-2 and TRBJ1-1, with D unresolved. The CDR3 sequence is 14 residues long. From germline, CDR1 is SGHAT and CDR2 FQNNGV. V was cut by 2 bases and J by 5 bases, with 12 bases left in between. This CDR3 is CASSLFGERTEAFF. Here the CDR3 DNA reads TGTGCCAGCAGCTTATTTGGGGAGAGAACTGAAGCTTTCTTT.

V gene TRBV10-3 combines with J gene TRBJ2-5; 8 bases are shared with TRBD2. The J segment lost 5 bases and the V segment lost 1 base, leaving 3 bases of the junction unmatched. The CDR3 has 14 amino acids. The V gene's germline CDR1 is ENHRY and CDR2 SYGVKD. CDR3 sequence (DNA): TGTGCCATCAGTGAGTTTGGCGGGGGGGAGACCCAGTACTTC. Translating it yields CAISEFGGGETQYF.

The gene calls are TRBV5-1 and TRBJ2-3, with no clear D. The germline V and J ends were trimmed by 2 bases and 1 base, with 17 bases remaining between them. Germline V gives CDR1 SGHRS, CDR2 YFSETQ. This CDR3 is 17 amino acids long. The CDR3 loop is CASSLPRHNWGTDTQYF. CDR3 coding DNA: TGCGCCAGCAGCTTACCCCGACATAATTGGGGCACAGATACGCAGTATTTT.

The rearrangement joins TRBV10-3 to TRBJ1-1, with D uncertain. The CDR3 is 15 amino acids. V was cut by 0 bases and J by 7 bases, with 15 bases left in between. CDR1 and CDR2 (germline): ENHRY, SYGVKD. CDR3 sequence reads: CAISESGTTGYEAFF. The CDR3 nucleotides are TGTGCCATCAGTGAGTCCGGCACCACGGGATATGAAGCTTTCTTT.

The chain couples TRBV19 to TRBJ2-7; 9 nucleotides match TRBD2. Trimming removed 5 bases from V and 2 bases from J; junction bases left unmatched: 4. CDR1 is LNHDA and CDR2 is SQIVND in the germline V gene (reference sequence). This CDR3 contains 14 residues. CDR3 DNA sequence: TGTGCCAGTAGTCCCCTAGCGGGGCCCTACGAGCAGTACTTC. This translates into CASSPLAGPYEQYF. Full variable domain (missing parts from reference TRBV19 and TRBJ2-7): DGGITQSPKYLFRKEGQNVTLSCEQNLNHDAMYWYRQDPGQGLRLIYYSQIVNDFQKGDIAEGYSVSREKKESFPLTVTSAQKNPTAFYLCASSPLAGPYEQYFGPGTRLTVT.

The table lists this clone with a few counts. This chain connects TRBV6-5 to TRBJ1-3; D is possibly TRBD1 (6 bases). CDR3 length: 14 residues. The germline V gene has CDR1 MNHEY and CDR2 SVGAGI. Deletions cut 5 bases from V and 3 bases from J, with 11 bases between. In nucleotides, the CDR3 is TGTGCCAGCAGTCCAGGGGTTGGTGGAAACACCATATATTTT. It yields the protein CASSPGVGGNTIYF.

The chain recombines TRBV7-3 with TRBJ1-5; D remains unclear. There are 13 residues in the CDR3. Per the germline V gene, CDR1 is SGHTA and CDR2 is FQGTGA. V was trimmed by 3 bases and J by 6 bases, leaving 9 bases between them. CDR3 bases: TGTGCCAGCAGCTTCCAGGCGGGTCAGCCCCAGCATTTT. Translated, it gives CASSFQAGQPQHF.

This chain links TRBV19 with TRBJ2-1, with D unclear. This CDR3 spans 14 amino acids. The V end lost 6 bases, the J end lost 0 bases, and 9 bases lay between the germline ends. Germline values: CDR1 LNHDA, CDR2 SQIVND (reference sequence). The CDR3: CASSPSYSYNEQFF. As DNA, the CDR3 is TGTGCCAGTAGCCCTTCCTACTCCTACAATGAGCAGTTCTTC.

The chain employs TRBV6-2 or TRBV6-3 and TRBJ2-7; D remains ambiguous. Germline lookup yields CDR1 MNHEY and CDR2 SVGEGT. Trimming stripped 5 bases from V and 4 bases from J, with 12 bases between. There are 13 residues in the CDR3. The CDR3 is CASSPVAGYEQYF. The CDR3 nucleotides are TGTGCCAGCAGTCCGGTTGCAGGATACGAGCAGTACTTC.

This clone was detected ten times or more. The chain employs TRBV4-1 and TRBJ2-5, with D unclear. With 4 bases removed from V and 5 bases from J, the gap between germline ends came to 17 bases. The CDR3 consists of 15 residues. The germline gives CDR1 MGHRA, CDR2 YSYEKL. CDR3 loop: CASSRSGVGWETQYF. In DNA, the CDR3 is TGCGCCAGCAGCCGATCAGGTGTGGGTTGGGAGACCCAGTACTTC.

The chain employs TRBV7-2 and TRBJ2-1; TRBD2 agrees at 12 bases. The V and J ends lost 5 bases and 3 bases, in that order; junction bases with no gene match: 8. There are 17 residues in the CDR3. Germline-derived CDR1 and CDR2 are SGHTA and FQGNSA. The DNA of the CDR3 is TGTGCCAGCAGCCGGAGACTAGCGGGAGTTCACTACAATGAGCAGTTCTTC. Translated, it gives CASSRRLAGVHYNEQFF.

This rearrangement joins TRBV7-2 to TRBJ2-5, with a possible D match to TRBD2 (5 bases). Trimming removed 2 bases from V and 5 bases from J, with 9 bases in between. This CDR3 is 13 amino acids long. The germline CDR1 and CDR2 sequences are SGHTA and FQGNSA. The CDR3 loop reads CASSLFEGETQYF. DNA of the CDR3: TGTGCCAGCAGCTTATTCGAGGGTGAGACCCAGTACTTC.

V gene TRBV6-5 combines with J gene TRBJ1-3; D might be TRBD1 (6 bases). Germline CDR1 is MNHEY and CDR2 is SVGAGI. The CDR3 runs to 14 residues. The V gene lost 9 bases and the J gene lost 9 bases, with 21 bases spanning the gap. In nucleotides, the CDR3 is TGTGCCAGGGGATCCACTTCAGGGGTAGGCACCATATATTTT. Protein product: CARGSTSGVGTIYF.

The chain's CDR3 is CATSEGGTRDKERPFNTEAFF. CDR3 coding DNA: TGTGCCACCAGTGAGGGGGGGACCCGGGACAAGGAACGTCCATTCAACACTGAAGCTTTCTTT. The chain couples TRBV24-1 to TRBJ1-1, with TRBD1 as a possible D gene (6 bases). Germline V gene data show CDR1 as KGHDR and CDR2 as SFDVKD. V dropped 4 bases and J dropped 2 bases, with 31 bases sitting between them. The CDR3 has 21 residues.

This clone showed up just a few times. In the same sample, other DNA sequences code for this CDR3. The rearrangement uses TRBV9 and TRBJ2-7; TRBD2 aligns across 10 bases. Germline V gene sequence: CDR1 SGDLS, CDR2 YYNGEE. After removal of 0 bases from V and 4 bases from J, the junction contained 4 bases not matched to a gene. The CDR3 runs 15 residues. The CDR3, as DNA: TGTGCCAGCAGCGTAGGTAGCGGGGGGCCTTACGAGCAGTACTTC. This sequence encodes CASSVGSGGPYEQYF.

The V gene is TRBV5-4, the J gene TRBJ2-2, with 8 bases fitting TRBD1. V shed 1 base, J shed 5 bases, and the junction held 4 bases outside the gene matches. The CDR3 has 15 amino acids. Per the germline V gene, CDR1 is SGHNT and CDR2 is YYREEE (reference sequence). In DNA form, the CDR3 reads TGTGCCAGCAGCTTGAGACAGGGGAGGACCGGGGAGCTGTTTTTT. It translates to CASSLRQGRTGELFF.

The chain employs TRBV11-2 and TRBJ2-2, with a weak D call TRBD2 (6 bases). V dropped 1 base and J dropped 4 bases, with 13 bases sitting between them. This CDR3 is built from 16 residues. Germline V CDR1 and CDR2: SGHAT, FQNNGV. The DNA for the CDR3 is TGTGCCAGCAGCTTAGGCCCCCGGAGGGTCACCGGGGAGCTGTTTTTT. This codes for CASSLGPRRVTGELFF.

The rearrangement links TRBV2 to TRBJ1-6; D is possibly TRBD1 (5 bases). The V gene's germline CDR1 is SNHLY and CDR2 FYNNEI. This CDR3 has 14 amino acids. V shed 9 bases and J shed 10 bases, with 19 bases lying between them. The CDR3 loop reads CASSKQDVGSPLHF. CDR3 coding DNA: TGTGCCAGTAGTAAACAGGACGTGGGCTCACCCCTCCACTTT.